A single sample gave rise to the 24 T cell receptor beta chains below, sequenced in a study of blood T cell repertoires in COVID-19 (TCRdb year 2020). Libraries came from the immunoSEQ multiplex PCR assay. TCRdb obtained this table from immuneACCESS and retained in-frame rearrangements with V and J assigned. These tables miss some clones; where compared with another copy, unresolved V genes account for less than half of the shortfall, and the remainder is unexplained. The sample table records 200,000 to 250,000 clones; 83% of these occur just once. The leading ten clones occupy less than 8% of the sample. The sample taken for sequencing was peripheral blood. These TCRs come from a woman in her forties or fifties with acute or convalescent COVID-19.

The CDR3 here is CASSLSIPGYSNQPQHF. As DNA, the CDR3 is TGTGCCAGCAGTTTGTCCATCCCAGGGTATAGCAATCAGCCCCAGCATTTT. The chain has TRBV28 and TRBJ1-5; tentative D call: TRBD1 (5 bases). Trimming stripped 3 bases from V and 0 bases from J, with 15 bases between. The CDR3 is 17 amino acids. Germline CDR1 reads MDHEN; CDR2 reads SYDVKM.

A note on this clone: Distinct nucleotide sequences in the sample also encode this CDR3. V usage is TRBV18 and J usage is TRBJ1-1; D gene unclear. Per germline, CDR1 KGHSH and CDR2 LQKENI. V shed 3 bases and J shed 1 base, with 6 bases lying between them. CDR3 size: 13 residues. The CDR3, as DNA: TGTGCCAGCTCACCCCCCGGGAACACTGAAGCTTTCTTT. It yields the protein CASSPPGNTEAFF.

The chain carries TRBV4-2 and TRBJ1-4, with 10 bases lining up with TRBD1. J was trimmed by 7 bases and V by 0 bases; bases with no gene match: 2. The CDR3 loop spans 15 amino acids. CDR1 and CDR2 (germline): LGHNA, YNFKEQ. CDR3 region: CASSQEGTGAEKLFF. CDR3 nucleotides: TGTGCCAGCAGCCAAGAGGGGACAGGGGCTGAAAAACTGTTTTTT.

The chain carries TRBV19 and TRBJ1-5, with a possible D match to TRBD1 (5 bases). Germline CDR1 LNHDA, CDR2 SQIVND (reference sequence). Trimming removed 5 bases at V and 1 base at J, with 15 bases between. The CDR3 is made up of 16 amino acids. DNA of the CDR3: TGTGCCAGTAGTCATAGGAGGGGCCAGAGCAATCAGCCCCAGCATTTT. Protein sequence: CASSHRRGQSNQPQHF.

In DNA, the CDR3 is TGTGCCAGCAGCTTAAGGGGGCGGCTGGGTGGCTACACCTTC. The encoded protein is CASSLRGRLGGYTF. The chain links TRBV5-4 to TRBJ1-2, with 7 bases that match TRBD1. The CDR3 has 14 amino acids. Germline CDR1 and CDR2: SGHNT and YYREEE (reference sequence). V lost 2 bases to trimming and J lost 7 bases; unmatched junction nucleotides: 8.

This clone was seen only once. The chain recombines TRBV2 with TRBJ2-7, with a tentative D call TRBD2 (5 bases). This CDR3 is built from 14 residues. Germline CDR1 SNHLY, CDR2 FYNNEI. Between the trimmed V and J ends, which lost 7 bases and 4 bases, there was a span of 17 bases. The CDR3 DNA sequence: TGTGCCAGCAAGGCTGGAAGAGGGCTATACGAGCAGTACTTC. Encoded protein: CASKAGRGLYEQYF.

This clone came up once. V is TRBV27 and J is TRBJ1-5; D call uncertain. V lost 5 bases to trimming and J lost 1 base, with 9 bases between them. CDR1 is MNHEY, CDR2 SMNVEV, per germline (reference sequence). The length of the CDR3 is 14 residues. The CDR3 here is CASSQLRSNQPQHF. Here the CDR3 DNA reads TGTGCCAGCAGTCAACTGCGGAGCAATCAGCCCCAGCATTTT.

DNA for the CDR3: TGCGCCAGCAGCTTGGTTGTGGGGGCCACTAATGAAAAACTGTTTTTT. Protein sequence: CASSLVVGATNEKLFF. This sequence joins TRBV5-1 and TRBJ1-4; D is perhaps TRBD1 (6 bases). The germline V and J ends were trimmed by 0 bases and 2 bases, with 11 bases remaining between them. The CDR3 is 16 residues long. CDR1 is SGHRS and CDR2 is YFSETQ in the germline V gene.

Regarding this clone: At one end the junction does not follow the germline gene, possibly because of a read error. J is TRBJ2-2 and V is TRBV11-2; perhaps TRBD1 as D (5 bases). There are 14 residues in the CDR3. The V gene's germline CDR1 is SGHAT and CDR2 FQNNGV. DNA of the CDR3: TGTGCAAGCAGAAGGGGATCGGGCACCGGGGAGCTGTTTTTT. Protein product: CASRRGSGTGELFF.

The genes are TRBV14 and TRBJ1-4, with TRBD1 as a possible D gene (6 bases). Per germline, CDR1 SGHDN and CDR2 FVKESK. The CDR3 covers 16 residues. Trimming cost V 5 bases and J 3 bases, with 16 bases left between them. Here the CDR3 reads CASSSGQLLSNEKLFF. CDR3 bases: TGTGCCAGCAGCTCTGGACAGCTCCTTTCTAATGAAAAACTGTTTTTT.

This chain joins TRBV4-1 and TRBJ1-6; possible D gene TRBD1, 5 bases. V lost 3 bases and J 8 bases, leaving 17 bases between the germline ends. Germline loops: CDR1 MGHRA, CDR2 YSYEKL. The CDR3 loop spans 16 amino acids. CDR3 loop: CASSQTRRDGDSPLHF. As DNA, the CDR3 is TGCGCCAGCAGCCAGACCAGGAGGGACGGGGATTCACCCCTCCACTTT.

Points on this clone: Other DNA sequences in this specimen translate into the identical CDR3. The chain combines TRBV9 with TRBJ1-2; TRBD1 is a possible D gene (5 bases). The CDR3 consists of 11 residues. Looked up from germline, CDR1 is SGDLS and CDR2 is YYNGEE. Trimming took 7 bases from V and 4 from J, leaving 8 bases between them. CDR3 amino acids: CASGGGYGYTF. CDR3 DNA sequence: TGTGCCAGCGGGGGGGGCTATGGCTACACCTTC.

The V call is TRBV12-2, the J call TRBJ2-1; no DNA check was done on the table's D call, TRBD2. TRBV12-2 is a pseudogene. There are 14 residues in the CDR3. The CDR3 region is CASRPLLPPHEQFF. DNA of the CDR3: TGTGCAAGTCGCCCCCTCCTCCCCCCCCATGAGCAGTTCTTC.

The chain recombines TRBV15 with TRBJ2-2; weak D call: TRBD1 (6 bases). Trimming shortened V by 1 base and J by 5 bases, and 14 bases separated the two germline ends. The germline CDR1 and CDR2 sequences are LNHNV and YYDKDF (reference sequence). The CDR3 is 16 residues long. CDR3 protein: CATSRGGHSMTGELFF. The CDR3 DNA reads as TGTGCCACCAGCAGAGGGGGGCATAGTATGACCGGGGAGCTGTTTTTT.

This rearrangement joins TRBV11-2 to TRBJ1-3; D gene ambiguous. The germline gives CDR1 SGHAT, CDR2 FQNNGV. The V and J ends lost 0 bases and 0 bases respectively, with 12 bases between them. The length of the CDR3 is 17 residues. The CDR3 loop reads CASSLEFTAVSGNTIYF. CDR3 DNA: TGTGCCAGCAGCTTAGAATTTACGGCGGTCTCTGGAAACACCATATATTTT.

The genes are TRBV25-1 and TRBJ2-4; tentatively, D is TRBD2 (5 bases). V was shortened by 6 bases and J by 3 bases, with 15 bases between the two germline ends. The CDR3 has 15 amino acids. The germline V gene has CDR1 MGHDK and CDR2 SYGVNS. The CDR3 sequence is CASREETLGKNIQYF. The CDR3 nucleotides read TGTGCCAGCAGGGAGGAAACTTTGGGCAAAAACATTCAGTACTTC.

V usage is TRBV18 and J usage is TRBJ1-1; a possible D gene is TRBD1 (5 bases). The germline gives CDR1 KGHSH, CDR2 LQKENI. CDR3 size: 13 residues. With 6 bases removed from V and 4 bases from J, the gap between germline ends came to 12 bases. CDR3 DNA sequence: TGTGCCAGCTCTCCAGGGTCGGGCACTGAAGCTTTCTTT. This translates into CASSPGSGTEAFF.

This sequence joins TRBV7-9 and TRBJ2-5; no reliable D call. CDR3 length equals 15 residues. Trimming removed 2 bases at V and 1 base at J, with 11 bases between. Germline values: CDR1 SEHNR, CDR2 FQNEAQ (reference sequence). The CDR3 DNA sequence: TGTGCCAGCAGCTTACCCCTAGAGCCCCAAGAGACCCAGTACTTC. Protein product: CASSLPLEPQETQYF.

This clone was seen once. Here the CDR3 DNA reads TGTGCCAGTAGTATTAAGGCGGGGGAGTCCTACGAGCAGTACTTC. Protein product: CASSIKAGESYEQYF. The V gene is TRBV19, the J gene TRBJ2-7; TRBD2 matches at 7 bases. Germline assignment: CDR1 LNHDA and CDR2 SQIVND (reference sequence). Trimming removed 3 bases from V and 1 base from J; junction bases left unmatched: 6. The CDR3 runs to 15 residues.

V is TRBV5-1 and J is TRBJ2-2, with TRBD1 matching 8 bases. From germline, CDR1 is SGHRS and CDR2 YFSETQ. V gave up 4 bases and J gave up 7 bases; unmatched junction bases: 9. The length of the CDR3 is 15 residues. The CDR3 spells CASSRPGQGGGELFF. The CDR3 DNA follows: TGCGCCAGCAGCCGACCAGGACAGGGCGGCGGGGAGCTGTTTTTT. Drawing the rest from reference TRBV5-1 and TRBJ2-2, the complete variable domain is KAGVTQTPRYLIKTRGQQVTLSCSPISGHRSVSWYQQTPGQGLQFLFEYFSETQRNKGNFPGRFSGRQFSNSRSEMNVSTLELGDSALYLCASSRPGQGGGELFFGEGSRLTVL.

J is TRBJ2-1 and V is TRBV30; TRBD2 agrees at 12 bases. The CDR3 consists of 14 residues. CDR1 and CDR2 from the germline V gene are GTSNPN and SVGIG (reference sequence). The ends lost 4 bases at V and 10 bases at J; junction bases unmatched: 8. The CDR3 bases are TGTGCCTGGAAGGCTAGCGGGGGGGACCTCGAGCAGTTCTTC. This sequence encodes CAWKASGGDLEQFF.

The chain links TRBV9 to TRBJ1-2, with D hard to call. The CDR3 loop spans 15 amino acids. CDR1 and CDR2 (germline): SGDLS, YYNGEE. V was clipped by 0 bases and J by 3 bases, with 12 bases between them. The CDR3 coding sequence is TGTGCCAGCAGCGTAGGGAGACTGAACCACTATGGCTACACCTTC. Encoded protein: CASSVGRLNHYGYTF.

This clone was found a few times. For the CDR3, the DNA is TGTGCAAGTCGCTTAGCGGACAGGAACTACAATGAGCAGTTCTTC. It encodes CASRLADRNYNEQFF. The gene calls are TRBV12-2 and TRBJ2-1; the listed D gene, TRBD1, was not tested against the DNA. TRBV12-2 is a pseudogene locus. This CDR3 region has 15 residues.

This clone appeared a few times. Here the CDR3 DNA reads TGTGCCAGCAACATAGGACAGTATCTTGGAGAGCAGTTCTTC. Protein product: CASNIGQYLGEQFF. The chain combines TRBV28 with TRBJ2-1; a possible D gene is TRBD1 (6 bases). The CDR3 runs 14 residues. Between the trimmed V and J ends, which lost 7 bases and 10 bases, there was a span of 20 bases. CDR1 is MDHEN, CDR2 SYDVKM, per germline. The whole variable domain, remainder taken from reference TRBV28 and TRBJ2-1, is DVKVTQSSRYLVKRTGEKVFLECVQDMDHENMFWYRQDPGLGLRLIYFSYDVKMKEKGDIPEGYSVSREKKERFSLILESASTNQTSMYLCASNIGQYLGEQFFGPGTRLTVL.